These T cell receptor beta chains were read from a single sample in a study of PD-1 blockade in classical Hodgkin lymphoma. Produced via immunoSEQ multiplex PCR; TCRdb's table is partial and in-frame only. The sample has approximately 52,000 clones, approximately 86% seen once. Sequences were derived from peripheral blood mononuclear cells (PBMCs), sampled before the fourth cycle of nivolumab. The receptors stem from a human donor with classical Hodgkin lymphoma. The CDR3 runs from the conserved cysteine through the conserved F or W. The D gene is left open where the match is weak. Rows give clone size only sometimes, using once, few, many, or a class for an expanded clone.

j_call	clone_size	v_call	d_call	cdr3_nt	cdr3_aa
TRBJ1-2	.	TRBV6-5	.	TGTGCCAGCAGATCCGGGACACCCTATGGCTACACCTTC	CASRSGTPYGYTF
TRBJ1-1	few	TRBV21-1	.	TGTGCGGACCGACTGCACACTGAAGCTTTCTTT	CADRLHTEAFF
TRBJ2-1	.	TRBV21-1	.	TGTGCCAGCAGCAAAGGAGGGCGGAGCTCCTACAATGAGCAGTTCTTC	CASSKGGRSSYNEQFF
TRBJ2-1	few	TRBV9	.	TGTGCCAGCAGCCCCTGGGTGGGGAGGAATGAGCAGTTCTTC	CASSPWVGRNEQFF
TRBJ2-7	.	TRBV5-1	TRBD2	TGCGCCAGCAGCGGGAGCGGGAAGTCCTACGAGCAGTACTTC	CASSGSGKSYEQYF
TRBJ1-2	.	TRBV4-3	.	TGCGCCAGCAGCCAAGAGTCGAGGGGCTATGGCTACACCTTC	CASSQESRGYGYTF
TRBJ2-2	medium-sized	TRBV7-9	TRBD2	TGTGCCAGCAGCTCCCGGACTAGTAGCACCGGGGAGCTGTTTTTT	CASSSRTSSTGELFF
TRBJ2-5	.	TRBV5-8	.	TGTGCCAGCAGCCCCGGAGGGTGGGAGACCCAGTACTTC	CASSPGGWETQYF
TRBJ1-6	once	TRBV27	.	TGTGCCAGCAGTTTTCAGAAAAGCATCAATTCACCCCTCCACTTT	CASSFQKSINSPLHF
TRBJ2-3	few	TRBV7-9	.	TGTGCCAGTCACAGGGTTAGCACAGATACGCAGTATTTT	CASHRVSTDTQYF
TRBJ2-2	.	TRBV2	.	TGTGCCAGCAGTGAAGGGCAGACGAACACCGGGGAGCTGTTTTTT	CASSEGQTNTGELFF
TRBJ2-7	once	TRBV2	TRBD2	TGTGCCAGCAGTGCGACTAGCGGGGGCTCCTACGAGCAGTACTTC	CASSATSGGSYEQYF
TRBJ2-2	.	TRBV11-2	.	TGTGCCAGCAGCGAACAGAGAGTTAACACCGGGGAGCTGTTTTTT	CASSEQRVNTGELFF
TRBJ2-1	.	TRBV29-1	.	TGCAGCTTCCGGGACGGTCCTTACAATGAGCAGTTCTTC	CSFRDGPYNEQFF
TRBJ1-1	.	TRBV7-9	.	TGTGCCAGCAGCCCCCCGGGGCGTGCAGCTTTCTTT	CASSPPGRAAFF
TRBJ2-7	.	TRBV25-1	TRBD2	TGTGCCAGCAGTGAAGGGACTAGCGGGAGCGAGCAGTACTTC	CASSEGTSGSEQYF